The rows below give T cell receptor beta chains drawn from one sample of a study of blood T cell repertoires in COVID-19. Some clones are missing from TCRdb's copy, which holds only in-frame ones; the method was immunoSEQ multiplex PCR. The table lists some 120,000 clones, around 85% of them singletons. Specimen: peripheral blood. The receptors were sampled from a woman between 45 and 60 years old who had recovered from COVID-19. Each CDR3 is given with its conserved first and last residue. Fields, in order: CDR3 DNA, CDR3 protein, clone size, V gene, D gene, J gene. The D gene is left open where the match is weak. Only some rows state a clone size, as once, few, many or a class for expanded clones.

DNA: TGTGCCAGCTCCCTAGGGAGGGGTGACTATGGCTACACCTTC
CDR3: CASSLGRGDYGYTF
size: NA
V: TRBV18
D: NA
J: TRBJ1-2

DNA: TGCGCCAGCAGCTTGAGCGGGTCTGCAACTAATGAAAAACTGTTTTTT
CDR3: CASSLSGSATNEKLFF
size: NA
V: TRBV5-1
D: NA
J: TRBJ1-4

DNA: TGTGCCAGCAGCCCTAGCGGAGCCTCCTACAATGAGCAGTTCTTC
CDR3: CASSPSGASYNEQFF
size: NA
V: TRBV7-3
D: TRBD2
J: TRBJ2-1

DNA: TGTGCCAGCACCAGACAGGGAGCTGGGGCCAACGTCCTGACTTTC
CDR3: CASTRQGAGANVLTF
size: once
V: TRBV2
D: TRBD1
J: TRBJ2-6

DNA: TGTGCCAGCAGCTTCACGGGGGTTGGGCGATCACCCCTCCACTTT
CDR3: CASSFTGVGRSPLHF
size: NA
V: TRBV7-2
D: NA
J: TRBJ1-6

DNA: TGTGCCAGCAAAAGGACAGGAGCTAACTATGGCTACACCTTC
CDR3: CASKRTGANYGYTF
size: few
V: TRBV27
D: TRBD1
J: TRBJ1-2

DNA: TGCAGCGTTTCCCAGGGGGCAAGCACAGATACGCAGTATTTT
CDR3: CSVSQGASTDTQYF
size: NA
V: TRBV29-1
D: TRBD1
J: TRBJ2-3

DNA: TGTGCCAGCAGCTTAGGGACAGGGGGCCTCGAGCAGTACTTC
CDR3: CASSLGTGGLEQYF
size: NA
V: TRBV7-6
D: TRBD1
J: TRBJ2-7

DNA: TGTGCCAGCAGTCCCGGACAATACGAGCAGTACTTC
CDR3: CASSPGQYEQYF
size: NA
V: TRBV6-6
D: NA
J: TRBJ2-7

DNA: TGTGCCAGCAGCTTGAACAGGGGAGACTACGAGCAGTACTTC
CDR3: CASSLNRGDYEQYF
size: few
V: TRBV5-4
D: TRBD1
J: TRBJ2-7

DNA: TGCGCCAGCAGCCTACAGGGTAGCTCCTACAATGAGCAGTTCTTC
CDR3: CASSLQGSSYNEQFF
size: NA
V: TRBV5-1
D: NA
J: TRBJ2-1

DNA: TGTGCCAGCAGCTTAGAGTTCGGCAGGGGCACTGAAGCTTTCTTT
CDR3: CASSLEFGRGTEAFF
size: NA
V: TRBV11-2
D: NA
J: TRBJ1-1

DNA: TGCGCCAGCAGCTCGAGACAGGGCGGCAATTCACCCCTCCACTTT
CDR3: CASSSRQGGNSPLHF
size: NA
V: TRBV5-1
D: TRBD1
J: TRBJ1-6

DNA: TGTGCCAGCAGCCAAGAGGGCAGGGTAGGCTCACCCCTCCACTTT
CDR3: CASSQEGRVGSPLHF
size: NA
V: TRBV3-1/TRBV3-2
D: NA
J: TRBJ1-6

DNA: TGTGCCAGCAGTTCAGGGGGACAGGGGGCCGGGGAGCTGTTTTTT
CDR3: CASSSGGQGAGELFF
size: NA
V: TRBV6-5
D: TRBD1
J: TRBJ2-2

DNA: TGTGCCAGCAGCCGAGGACAGCAAGCTAACTATGGCTACACCTTC
CDR3: CASSRGQQANYGYTF
size: NA
V: TRBV3-1/TRBV3-2
D: NA
J: TRBJ1-2

DNA: TGTGCCAGCAGCTTAGTACTCCAGCGGGGGGGGTCTACGCAGTATTTT
CDR3: CASSLVLQRGGSTQYF
size: NA
V: TRBV11-2
D: TRBD2
J: TRBJ2-3

DNA: TGTGCCAGCAGCCAAGCCCCGGCAGGGGTCGGGTACGAGCAGTACTTC
CDR3: CASSQAPAGVGYEQYF
size: NA
V: TRBV4-2
D: NA
J: TRBJ2-7

DNA: TGTGCCTGGATACCCCTGGGGGGGCTGAGCACTGAAGCTTTCTTT
CDR3: CAWIPLGGLSTEAFF
size: NA
V: TRBV30
D: NA
J: TRBJ1-1

DNA: TGTGCCAGCAGCTTAGGAGGACTAGCGGGAGGGGTCGATGAGCAGTTCTTC
CDR3: CASSLGGLAGGVDEQFF
size: NA
V: TRBV11-3
D: TRBD2
J: TRBJ2-1

DNA: TGTGCCAGCAGCTTGATGCGACTAGCTTCGTCGTCAGAGACCCAGTACTTC
CDR3: CASSLMRLASSSETQYF
size: NA
V: TRBV5-8
D: TRBD2
J: TRBJ2-5

DNA: TGTGCCAGCAGCTATTCCCGGCGGGGACCCCGAAATGAGCAGTTCTTC
CDR3: CASSYSRRGPRNEQFF
size: many
V: TRBV3-1/TRBV3-2
D: NA
J: TRBJ2-1

DNA: TGCGCCAGCAGCTTGTTAGGGGGCTGGGATGAAAAACTGTTTTTT
CDR3: CASSLLGGWDEKLFF
size: NA
V: TRBV5-1
D: TRBD1
J: TRBJ1-4

DNA: TGTGCCAGTAGTTGGGGAAGGGGGACTAGCGGGAGAGGCGGAGAGACCCAGTACTTC
CDR3: CASSWGRGTSGRGGETQYF
size: NA
V: TRBV19
D: TRBD2
J: TRBJ2-5

DNA: TGTGCCAGCAGCGCCACAGGGGGGACGTCGGTTTATGGCTACACCTTC
CDR3: CASSATGGTSVYGYTF
size: NA
V: TRBV9
D: TRBD1
J: TRBJ1-2

DNA: TGTGCCTGGAATAGGGAGCCCCAACCCCAGTACTTC
CDR3: CAWNREPQPQYF
size: NA
V: TRBV30
D: NA
J: TRBJ2-5

DNA: TGTGCCAGCAGTGAAAGACAGGGTGGAGACTATGGCTACACCTTC
CDR3: CASSERQGGDYGYTF
size: NA
V: TRBV6-1
D: TRBD1
J: TRBJ1-2

DNA: TGTGCCAGCTCACAATTCCCGGCCGGGGGAGATTCACCCCTCCACTTT
CDR3: CASSQFPAGGDSPLHF
size: NA
V: TRBV18
D: NA
J: TRBJ1-6

DNA: TGCGCCAGCAGCCCGGAGCGGGCCTACGAGCAGTACTTC
CDR3: CASSPERAYEQYF
size: NA
V: TRBV5-1
D: NA
J: TRBJ2-7

DNA: TGTGCCAGCAGTTACTGGGGACAGACTAATGAAAAACTGTTTTTT
CDR3: CASSYWGQTNEKLFF
size: NA
V: TRBV6-5
D: TRBD1
J: TRBJ1-4

DNA: TGCGCCAGCAGCCCGCAGGGGTCAAATTCACCCCTCCACTTT
CDR3: CASSPQGSNSPLHF
size: NA
V: TRBV4-3
D: NA
J: TRBJ1-6

DNA: TGTGCCATCAAACGAGGCCCGAACACTGAAGCTTTCTTT
CDR3: CAIKRGPNTEAFF
size: NA
V: TRBV10-3
D: NA
J: TRBJ1-1

DNA: TGTGCCAGCTCACCGCCCTTGGACACCGGTGGGCAGTACTTC
CDR3: CASSPPLDTGGQYF
size: NA
V: TRBV18
D: NA
J: TRBJ2-7

DNA: TGTGCCAGCAGCTTCGGACTAGGGTCCTACAATGAGCAGTTCTTC
CDR3: CASSFGLGSYNEQFF
size: NA
V: TRBV5-6
D: TRBD2
J: TRBJ2-1

DNA: TGTGCCAGCAGCCCAGGACTGGGAGCGGCCACCGGGGAGCTGTTTTTT
CDR3: CASSPGLGAATGELFF
size: NA
V: TRBV7-6
D: NA
J: TRBJ2-2

DNA: TGTGCCAGCAGCTTAGGACAGGGGGCTAACTATGGCTACACCTTC
CDR3: CASSLGQGANYGYTF
size: NA
V: TRBV13
D: TRBD1
J: TRBJ1-2

DNA: TGTGCCAGCACAGGACAGTATAAGTTGGACACTGAAGCTTTCTTT
CDR3: CASTGQYKLDTEAFF
size: NA
V: TRBV2
D: NA
J: TRBJ1-1

DNA: TGTGCCAGCAGCCAACAGTACACTGAAGCTTTCTTT
CDR3: CASSQQYTEAFF
size: NA
V: TRBV3-1/TRBV3-2
D: NA
J: TRBJ1-1

DNA: TGTGCCAGCAGCCGGCGATCAGGTGGTAACTATGGCTACACCTTC
CDR3: CASSRRSGGNYGYTF
size: NA
V: TRBV5-6
D: NA
J: TRBJ1-2

DNA: TGCGCCAGCAGCTCAGACAGGGGTAGCTATGGCTACACCTTC
CDR3: CASSSDRGSYGYTF
size: NA
V: TRBV5-1
D: TRBD1
J: TRBJ1-2

DNA: TGTGCCAGCAGCCTGGGACACCATGGCTACACCTTC
CDR3: CASSLGHHGYTF
size: NA
V: TRBV3-1/TRBV3-2
D: NA
J: TRBJ1-2

DNA: TGTGCCAGTAGTACCCCGACTTGGGGGGTATTTGGAGACATTCAGTACTTC
CDR3: CASSTPTWGVFGDIQYF
size: NA
V: TRBV19
D: NA
J: TRBJ2-4

DNA: TGCGCCAGCAGCTTGACAGGGTTCGGTCGGGAAGGCTACACCTTC
CDR3: CASSLTGFGREGYTF
size: NA
V: TRBV5-1
D: NA
J: TRBJ1-2

DNA: TGTGCCAGCACCCCTGGTACAGGGATATGGAACACCGGGGAGCTGTTTTTT
CDR3: CASTPGTGIWNTGELFF
size: NA
V: TRBV5-6
D: NA
J: TRBJ2-2